The T cell receptor beta chain under discussion was sequenced for a study of blood T cells in healthy people across ages. With a J-beta primer mix and a sample-barcoded 5' primer, a second PCR ran about 7 to 11 cycles. TCRdb analysed the 5' RACE reads with MiXCR anew, one entry per CDR3 protein. The data contain about 1.4 million distinct CDR3 sequences, approximately 59% of them singletons. V was shortened by 3 bases and J by 0 bases, with 13 bases between the two germline ends. Germline V gives CDR1 MNHEY, CDR2 SMNVEV (reference sequence). CDR3 length equals 16 residues. The material sequenced was blood. This TCR was sampled from a man between 18 and 35 years old in good health. The chain recombines TRBV27 with TRBJ2-3; possibly TRBD1 for D (6 bases). CDR3 nucleotide sequence: TGTGCCAGCAGTTTGGGTGTTGACAGGAGCACAGATACGCAGTATTTT. Protein sequence: CASSLGVDRSTDTQYF.